This T cell receptor beta chain originates from a study of CD8+ T cells in alopecia areata. The overall study: A regimen of oral tofacitinib, 5 to 10 mg twice daily, was given to treated patients.

Extraction of RNA preceded its reverse transcription into cDNA, which served as the sequencing template. The data were produced by immunoSEQ multiplex PCR, yet TCRdb's version contains in-frame clones alone and is incomplete. The sample records about 270,000 clones, around 64% being singletons. The study's findings and limits: Throughout tofacitinib, many expanded lesional clones continued to persist in scalp and blood.

Germline lookup yields CDR1 MGHRA and CDR2 YSYEKL. The length of the CDR3 is 16 residues. V gave up 0 bases and J gave up 6 bases, with 12 bases separating them. Described treatment: oral pan-JAK inhibitor, 5-10 mg twice daily. Peripheral blood, together with lesional scalp punch biopsies, was collected from alopecia areata patients. Only a few counts were recorded for this clone. The antigen is unknown. J is TRBJ1-6 and V is TRBV4-1; D call uncertain. The receptor comes from a human donor with alopecia areata. The source was CD4+ T cells sorted from blood, collected around week 54, from a patient treated with tofacitinib. The CDR3 nucleotides read TGCGCCAGCAGCCAAGAACCCAATCGGCGTAATTCACCCCTCCACTTT. This translates into CASSQEPNRRNSPLHF.